These T cell receptor beta chains were read from a single sample in a study of CD4 T cell repertoires in COVID-19. Assay used: immunoSEQ multiplex PCR; TCRdb lists only in-frame clones, some missing. The table shows 20,000 to 25,000 clones, with more than 75% occurring only once. This specimen was central memory CD4+ T cells from blood, taken before the COVID-19 pandemic. These receptors were obtained from a human donor who had COVID-19. The CDR3 runs from the conserved cysteine through the conserved F or W. D genes are given only for firm matches. Clone size appears in some rows only: once, few, many, or a class for an expanded clone.

j_call d_call clone_size v_call cdr3_aa cdr3_nt
TRBJ2-1 NA once TRBV27 CASTRSGSSYNEQFF TGTGCCAGCACCCGGTCGGGGAGCTCCTACAATGAGCAGTTCTTC
TRBJ2-7 NA NA TRBV6-6 CASSYSRARASYEQYF TGTGCCAGCAGTTACTCGAGGGCTAGGGCCTCCTACGAGCAGTACTTC
TRBJ1-1 NA NA TRBV2 CASSRPGWNTEAFF TGTGCCAGCAGTCGCCCGGGGTGGAACACTGAAGCTTTCTTT
TRBJ2-3 NA NA TRBV4-2 CASSQEILATDTQYF TGTGCCAGCAGCCAGGAAATCTTAGCTACAGATACGCAGTATTTT
TRBJ2-7 TRBD1 once TRBV6-6 CASTRQGSSYEQYF TGTGCCAGCACCCGACAGGGCAGCTCCTACGAGCAGTACTTC
TRBJ1-5 NA once TRBV28 CASSLWVSGVISNQPQHF TGTGCCAGCAGTTTATGGGTCTCGGGGGTGATTAGCAATCAGCCCCAGCATTTT
TRBJ2-1 NA NA TRBV30 CAWSEAAPYNEQFF TGTGCCTGGAGTGAAGCGGCCCCTTACAATGAGCAGTTCTTC
TRBJ1-4 TRBD1 NA TRBV28 CASSPRQGVGEKLFF TGTGCCAGCAGTCCTCGACAGGGGGTGGGTGAAAAACTGTTTTTT
TRBJ2-1 NA NA TRBV28 CASSLAGFSYNEQFF TGTGCCAGCAGTTTAGCGGGATTTTCCTACAATGAGCAGTTCTTC
TRBJ1-3 NA once TRBV30 CAWSPLRGAGNTIYF TGTGCCTGGAGTCCACTCAGGGGTGCTGGAAACACCATATATTTT
TRBJ1-2 NA NA TRBV28 CASSSPTVTYGYTF TGTGCCAGCAGTTCCCCGACAGTTACCTATGGCTACACCTTC
TRBJ2-4 TRBD1 NA TRBV7-2 CASSFQGALKNIQYF TGTGCCAGCAGCTTCCAGGGGGCGCTCAAAAACATTCAGTACTTC
TRBJ2-7 NA NA TRBV6-6 CASRPRDPGEVYF TGTGCCAGCAGGCCCAGGGATCCGGGAGAGGTGTACTTC
TRBJ2-3 TRBD1 NA TRBV5-1 CASSGTGSSADTQYF TGCGCCAGCAGTGGGACAGGAAGTTCGGCAGATACGCAGTATTTT
TRBJ1-2 NA NA TRBV30 CAWSGTVGIRGYTF TGTGCCTGGAGTGGTACAGTTGGAATCAGAGGCTACACCTTC
TRBJ1-3 TRBD1 once TRBV28 CASSWDSGNTIYF TGTGCCAGCAGCTGGGACAGCGGAAACACCATATATTTT
TRBJ2-5 NA once TRBV6-1 CASSLPEVETQYF TGTGCCAGCAGCTTACCGGAGGTAGAGACCCAGTACTTC
TRBJ2-1 TRBD2 NA TRBV7-7 CASSLGASGGAVNEQFF TGTGCCAGCAGCTTAGGCGCTAGCGGGGGGGCCGTAAATGAGCAGTTCTTC
TRBJ1-2 TRBD1 NA TRBV6-6 CASNQDRESYGYTF TGTGCCAGCAATCAAGACAGGGAAAGCTATGGCTACACCTTC
TRBJ2-7 TRBD2 NA TRBV15 CATSRDAGGPREQYF TGTGCCACCAGCAGAGATGCGGGAGGGCCGAGGGAGCAGTACTTC
TRBJ1-5 NA NA TRBV30 CAWTKDSRISNQPQHF TGTGCCTGGACTAAGGACAGCCGCATTAGCAATCAGCCCCAGCATTTT
TRBJ2-7 TRBD1 few TRBV29-1 CSVEPGTGAKGEQYF TGCAGCGTTGAACCCGGGACAGGGGCCAAAGGGGAGCAGTACTTC
TRBJ1-1 NA NA TRBV18 CASSPIQNTEAFF TGTGCCAGCTCACCAATTCAGAACACTGAAGCTTTCTTT
TRBJ2-5 NA NA TRBV5-1 CASSSSGAETQYF TGCGCCAGCAGCTCATCGGGTGCGGAGACCCAGTACTTC
TRBJ2-3 NA NA TRBV14 CASSLGATDTQYF TGTGCCAGCAGCCTGGGGGCAACAGATACGCAGTATTTT
TRBJ2-5 NA NA TRBV6-5 CASSYSRGETQYF TGTGCCAGCAGTTACTCGAGAGGAGAGACCCAGTACTTC
TRBJ2-4 TRBD2 NA TRBV11-3 CASSLGGGEQNIQYF TGTGCCAGCAGCTTAGGTGGGGGGGAGCAAAACATTCAGTACTTC
TRBJ1-1 NA NA TRBV5-6 CASSLARGGAEAFF TGTGCCAGCAGCTTGGCGCGGGGGGGGGCTGAAGCTTTCTTT
TRBJ2-2 NA NA TRBV5-1 CASSPSLVRGGELFF TGCGCCAGCAGCCCAAGCCTAGTTAGAGGCGGGGAGCTGTTTTTT
TRBJ2-3 TRBD2 once TRBV9 CASSARGGLATDTQYF TGTGCCAGCAGCGCCCGAGGGGGACTAGCAACAGATACGCAGTATTTT
TRBJ2-5 TRBD2 once TRBV7-9 CASSRQAGVLETQYF TGTGCCAGCAGCCGTCAAGCGGGAGTGCTAGAGACCCAGTACTTC
TRBJ1-1 NA NA TRBV14 CASSQERRRNTEAFF TGTGCCAGCAGCCAAGAGAGGAGGAGGAACACTGAAGCTTTCTTT
TRBJ2-1 NA NA TRBV5-1 CASSLSSSYNEQFF TGCGCCAGCAGCTTGTCTAGCTCCTACAATGAGCAGTTCTTC
TRBJ2-7 TRBD2 NA TRBV27 CASSLRKAGGPWYEQYF TGTGCCAGCAGTTTGCGAAAAGCGGGAGGGCCGTGGTACGAGCAGTACTTC
TRBJ2-7 NA once TRBV5-1 CASSLDSGFSYEQYF TGCGCCAGCAGCTTGGACAGCGGCTTCTCCTACGAGCAGTACTTC
TRBJ2-3 TRBD2 NA TRBV7-8 CASSKLAVSTDTQYF TGTGCCAGCAGCAAACTAGCGGTTAGCACAGATACGCAGTATTTT
TRBJ2-5 NA NA TRBV11-3 CASSLGYPGETQYF TGTGCCAGCAGCTTAGGGTACCCTGGCGAGACCCAGTACTTC
TRBJ2-1 NA few TRBV6-1 CASSEQSATGNEQFF TGTGCCAGCAGTGAACAATCAGCGACAGGCAATGAGCAGTTCTTC
TRBJ2-7 TRBD1 NA TRBV19 CASSILGQGAGEQYF TGTGCCAGTAGTATCCTGGGACAGGGGGCAGGTGAGCAGTACTTC
TRBJ2-3 TRBD2 NA TRBV29-1 CSVEGGLLAGGGTDTQYF TGCAGCGTTGAAGGGGGGCTCCTAGCGGGGGGCGGCACAGATACGCAGTATTTT
TRBJ2-1 NA few TRBV28 CASSFVSAGWGQFF TGTGCCAGCAGTTTTGTATCGGCGGGATGGGGGCAGTTCTTC
TRBJ2-5 TRBD1 NA TRBV5-4 CASSFGTGPPETQYF TGTGCCAGCAGCTTCGGGACAGGGCCTCCAGAGACCCAGTACTTC
TRBJ2-6 NA NA TRBV10-3 CAISEGASGANVLTF TGTGCCATCAGTGAGGGGGCTTCTGGGGCCAACGTCCTGACTTTC
TRBJ1-1 NA NA TRBV5-1 CASSRGYDFGTEAFF TGCGCCAGCTCTAGGGGTTACGATTTTGGGACTGAAGCTTTCTTT
TRBJ2-3 TRBD2 NA TRBV5-4 CASSPEVVAGRVDTQYF TGTGCCAGCAGCCCGGAGGTAGTAGCGGGACGGGTAGATACGCAGTATTTT
TRBJ2-7 NA NA TRBV6-6 CASSRTNEQYF TGTGCCAGCAGTCGGACAAACGAGCAGTACTTC
TRBJ2-5 TRBD2 NA TRBV19 CASSPRLASETQYF TGTGCCAGTAGTCCACGACTAGCTTCGGAGACCCAGTACTTC
TRBJ2-3 NA NA TRBV11-3 CASSLRKGAGDTQYF TGTGCCAGCAGCTTAAGGAAGGGAGCAGGAGATACGCAGTATTTT
TRBJ2-2 TRBD2 NA TRBV11-3 CASSFSGGAGELFF TGTGCCAGCAGCTTTAGCGGGGGGGCCGGGGAGCTGTTTTTT